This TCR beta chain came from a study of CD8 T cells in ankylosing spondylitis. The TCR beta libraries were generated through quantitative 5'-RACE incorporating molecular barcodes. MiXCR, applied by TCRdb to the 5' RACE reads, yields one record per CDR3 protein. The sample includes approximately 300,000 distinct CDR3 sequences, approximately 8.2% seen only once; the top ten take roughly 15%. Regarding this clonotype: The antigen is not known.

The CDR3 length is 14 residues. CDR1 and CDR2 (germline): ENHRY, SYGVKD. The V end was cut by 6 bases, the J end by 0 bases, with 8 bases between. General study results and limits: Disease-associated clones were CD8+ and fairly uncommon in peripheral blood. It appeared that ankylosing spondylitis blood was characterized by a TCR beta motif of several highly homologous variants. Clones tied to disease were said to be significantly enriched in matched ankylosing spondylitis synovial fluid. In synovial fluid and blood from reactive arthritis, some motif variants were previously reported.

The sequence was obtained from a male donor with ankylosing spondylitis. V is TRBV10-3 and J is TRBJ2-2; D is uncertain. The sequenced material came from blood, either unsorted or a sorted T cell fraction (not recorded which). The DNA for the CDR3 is TGTGCCATCAGAAGGGATACGAACACCGGGGAGCTGTTTTTT. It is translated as CAIRRDTNTGELFF.